This is a list of T cell receptor beta chains from one sample in a study of CD8+CD57+ T cells in acquired aplastic anemia. TCRdb passed the reads through MiXCR, listing each CDR3 protein once. Of approximately 130,000 distinct CDR3 sequences listed, 55% to 60% are singletons. Sequenced: sorted CD4+, CD8+, or CD8+CD57+ T cells (not recorded which) from PBMCs. The receptors originated from a human donor with aplastic anemia. Both conserved end residues are part of each CDR3. The D gene is left open where the match is weak. Only some rows state a clone size, as once, few, many or a class for expanded clones.

d_gene,j_gene,abundance,v_gene,CDR3nt,CDR3aa
TRBD1,TRBJ1-1,few,TRBV2,TGTGCCAGCAGGGGACAGTACCAGAACACTGAAGCTTTCTTT,CASRGQYQNTEAFF
-,TRBJ2-3,-,TRBV5-1,TGCGCCAGCATTGGCGGAACTAGCACAGATACGCAGTATTTT,CASIGGTSTDTQYF
-,TRBJ2-2,few,TRBV24-1,TGTGCCACCAGTGATCGAGGGGGCACCGGGGAGCTGTTTTTT,CATSDRGGTGELFF
-,TRBJ1-2,few,TRBV20-1,TGCAGTGCTAAAGTAGGGGTTGATGGCTACACCTTC,CSAKVGVDGYTF
-,TRBJ1-2,-,TRBV30,TGTGCCTGGAGAGGACAATATGGCTACACCTTC,CAWRGQYGYTF
-,TRBJ2-6,-,TRBV7-9,TGTGCCAGCAGCTTGGGCACCAACGTCCTGACTTTC,CASSLGTNVLTF
-,TRBJ1-5,-,TRBV29-1,TGCAGCGTTGAAGTGGGATTCAATCAGCCCCAGCATTTT,CSVEVGFNQPQHF
-,TRBJ2-3,few,TRBV2,TGTGCCAGCAGTGGGACAGAGAGCACAGATACGCAGTATTTT,CASSGTESTDTQYF
-,TRBJ2-1,-,TRBV7-8,TGTGCCAGCGGGACCAATGAGCAGTTCTTC,CASGTNEQFF
-,TRBJ2-6,many,TRBV11-2,TGTGCCGGACTGGTCTCTGGGGCCAACGTCCTGACTTTC,CAGLVSGANVLTF
-,TRBJ2-5,-,TRBV14,TGTGCCAGCAGTCGGCTGTTAGGAGAGACCCAGTACTTC,CASSRLLGETQYF
TRBD2,TRBJ2-7,-,TRBV20-1,TGCAGTGCTCTTAGCGGGGGGGCCTACGAGCAGTACTTC,CSALSGGAYEQYF
-,TRBJ2-3,many,TRBV7-8,TGTGCCAGCAGCTTAGGAGGGCTAGCGCTCCTAGCAGATACGCAGTATTTT,CASSLGGLALLADTQYF
TRBD1,TRBJ1-3,-,TRBV10-3,TGTGCCATCAGTGAGTCCCGGGACAGGGTCAGCGGAAACACCATATATTTT,CAISESRDRVSGNTIYF
TRBD2,TRBJ2-7,-,TRBV19,TGTGCCAGTAGAGTAGGGACTAGCGCTTCCTACGAGCAGTACTTC,CASRVGTSASYEQYF
-,TRBJ1-4,many,TRBV15,TGTGCCACCAGCCGACCCAATGAAAAACTGTTTTTT,CATSRPNEKLFF
-,TRBJ2-7,few,TRBV25-1,TGTGCCAGCAGTGAAACAGGGACCTCCTACGAGCAGTACTTC,CASSETGTSYEQYF
-,TRBJ1-5,-,TRBV20-1,TGCAGTGCTAGAGCTGGGGGCGCGCAGCCCCAGCATTTT,CSARAGGAQPQHF
-,TRBJ2-7,-,TRBV2,TGTGCCAGCAGATCCCAGGGTGACGAGCAGTACTTC,CASRSQGDEQYF
-,TRBJ1-5,-,TRBV19,TGTGCCAGTAGTATCCGGGACAATAATCAGCCCCAGCATTTT,CASSIRDNNQPQHF
-,TRBJ1-1,-,TRBV5-6,TGTGCCAGCAGCCCCACGGGGGCAGGGTACACTGAAGCTTTCTTT,CASSPTGAGYTEAFF
TRBD2,TRBJ2-5,-,TRBV20-1,TGCAGTGCAACCACTAGCGGAACGTACCAAGAGACCCAGTACTTC,CSATTSGTYQETQYF
-,TRBJ1-5,-,TRBV10-1,TGCGCCAGCAGTGAGTCGATCTCCCACCCTCAGCCCCAGCATTTT,CASSESISHPQPQHF
-,TRBJ1-1,few,TRBV24-1,TGTGCCACCAGTGATTTAACGGTTAGCACTGAAGCTTTCTTT,CATSDLTVSTEAFF
TRBD2,TRBJ2-5,many,TRBV3-1,TGTGCCAGTGGGGGGGACGACCAAGAGACCCAGTACTTC,CASGGDDQETQYF
-,TRBJ1-1,-,TRBV25-1,TGTGCCAGCAGTCAGTGGCAGCAGAACACTGAAGCTTTCTTT,CASSQWQQNTEAFF
-,TRBJ2-1,few,TRBV7-2,TGTGCCAGCAGCCCCCGCACTTTAGAGCAGTTCTTC,CASSPRTLEQFF
TRBD1,TRBJ1-6,-,TRBV6-1,TGTGCCAGCAGTACCGGGACAGGGAGGTCAATTTCACCCCTCCACTTT,CASSTGTGRSISPLHF
TRBD2,TRBJ2-7,many,TRBV5-1,TGCGCCAGCAGTATCACTAGCGTCTCAACTCGCGAGCAGTACTTC,CASSITSVSTREQYF